A single sample gave rise to the 25 T cell receptor beta chains below, sequenced in a study of cytomegalovirus exposure and HLA in healthy donors. It was with 60 Vbeta and 13 Jbeta primers that the PCR ran. Clones were sequenced by immunoSEQ multiplex PCR, and TCRdb holds only the in-frame ones, with some missing. The table records approximately 210,000 clones, 70% to 90% of them present only once. Sequencing input: PBMCs. The receptors were gathered from a woman aged 18-35 years in good health and CMV-seronegative.

This chain joins TRBV4-2 and TRBJ1-2, with a tentative D call TRBD1 (5 bases). Germline V gene sequence: CDR1 LGHNA, CDR2 YNFKEQ. CDR3 length equals 14 residues. The V end was cut by 1 base, the J end by 10 bases, with 16 bases between. DNA for the CDR3: TGTGCCAGCAGCCAAGGGGGCGGACGGAACGACTACACCTTC. Its protein is CASSQGGGRNDYTF.

This clone has more than one count but fewer than ten. The chain links TRBV6-1 to TRBJ2-7, with TRBD1 as a possible D gene (6 bases). The CDR3 loop spans 13 amino acids. Germline CDR1 reads MNHNS; CDR2 reads SASEGT. V dropped 5 bases and J dropped 2 bases, with 10 bases sitting between them. The CDR3 loop is CASSSGQTYEQYF. For the CDR3, the DNA is TGTGCCAGCAGTTCGGGACAAACCTACGAGCAGTACTTC.

The genes are TRBV7-9 and TRBJ2-5; the match to TRBD1 covers 7 bases. This CDR3 region has 15 residues. J lost 2 bases, V lost 6 bases, and 9 bases had no gene match. The germline V gene has CDR1 SEHNR and CDR2 FQNEAQ (reference sequence). The CDR3 reads CASRPTGVGQETQYF. CDR3 nucleotide sequence: TGTGCCAGCAGACCTACAGGGGTCGGGCAAGAGACCCAGTACTTC.

This sequence joins TRBV10-1 and TRBJ1-2, with unresolved D. The CDR3 length is 17 residues. Germline CDR1 reads WNHNN; CDR2 reads SYGVQD (reference sequence). Trimming removed 6 bases from V and 6 bases from J, with 26 bases in between. This CDR3 is CASRTGPPGGRRDGYTF. The CDR3 nucleotides are TGCGCCAGCAGAACCGGGCCGCCCGGCGGGAGAAGGGATGGCTACACCTTC.

Concerning this clone: One end of the junction fails to match germline, which may point to a read error. This rearrangement joins TRBV7-7 to TRBJ2-1; 7 bases line up with TRBD2. CDR1 SSHAT and CDR2 FNYEAQ come from the germline V gene (reference sequence). The CDR3 covers 15 residues. This chain's CDR3 is CASSWRESSYNEQFF. DNA for the CDR3: TGTGCTAGCAGCTGGCGGGAGAGCTCCTACAATGAGCAGTTCTTC.

V and J are TRBV13 and TRBJ2-4, with 8 bases identical to TRBD1. CDR1 PRHDT and CDR2 FYEKMQ come from the germline V gene (reference sequence). This CDR3 region has 16 residues. V dropped 4 bases and J dropped 0; count of bases not matched to a gene: 5. CDR3 amino acids: CASSSGQGVAKNIQYF. CDR3 nucleotide sequence: TGTGCCAGCAGCTCAGGACAGGGCGTAGCCAAAAACATTCAGTACTTC.

The chain combines TRBV5-6 with TRBJ1-6; 7 bases are shared with TRBD1. There are 16 residues in the CDR3. From germline, CDR1 is SGHDT and CDR2 YYEEEE. Losses at the gene ends were 4 bases for V and 5 bases for J; bases not matched to a gene: 9. The CDR3 DNA reads TGTGCCAGCAGCGTCCCCGGGACAGTAAATAATTCACCCCTCCACTTT. Translation gives CASSVPGTVNNSPLHF.

V is TRBV2 and J is TRBJ2-4; a possible D gene is TRBD2 (5 bases). The CDR3 extends over 14 amino acids. Germline V CDR1 and CDR2: SNHLY, FYNNEI. The V and J ends lost 6 bases and 0 bases respectively, with 9 bases between them. CDR3 loop: CASRAGLAKNIQYF. As DNA, the CDR3 is TGTGCCAGCAGGGCAGGACTAGCCAAAAACATTCAGTACTTC. The full variable domain, rest sourced from reference TRBV2 and TRBJ2-4, is EPEVTQTPSHQVTQMGQEVILRCVPISNHLYFYWYRQILGQKVEFLVSFYNNEISEKSEIFDDQFSVERPDGSNFTLKIRSTKLEDSAMYFCASRAGLAKNIQYFGAGTRLSVL.

The chain carries TRBV6-6 and TRBJ2-5; 10 positions agree with TRBD2. Germline V lookup: CDR1 MNHNY, CDR2 SVGAGI (reference sequence). The CDR3 consists of 16 residues. Trimming at V came to 8 bases and at J to 0 bases, leaving 9 bases not matched to a gene. This chain's CDR3 is CASAGVAGGYQETQYF. The CDR3 nucleotides read TGTGCCAGCGCTGGGGTAGCGGGGGGTTACCAAGAGACCCAGTACTTC.

The chain combines TRBV2 with TRBJ1-3, with 8 bases fitting TRBD1. The CDR3 runs to 17 residues. With V trimmed by 6 bases and J by 4 bases, 14 bases remained unmatched. Germline V lookup: CDR1 SNHLY, CDR2 FYNNEI. The CDR3 loop is CASRESPDREGGNTIYF. CDR3 DNA sequence: TGTGCCAGCAGGGAAAGCCCGGACAGGGAGGGAGGAAACACCATATATTTT.

The chain joins TRBV4-1 to TRBJ1-2; a possible D gene is TRBD1 (6 bases). The CDR3 totals 15 residues. Germline V CDR1 and CDR2: MGHRA, YSYEKL. The V end lost 1 base, the J end lost 3 bases, and 12 bases lay between the germline ends. The CDR3 DNA is TGCGCCAGCAGCCAAGGGGGGCAAACAGACTATGGCTACACCTTC. It translates to CASSQGGQTDYGYTF.

Of note for this clone: Other DNA sequences in this sample translate to the same CDR3. The V gene is TRBV12-5, the J gene TRBJ1-1; D ambiguous. The CDR3 covers 15 residues. Germline CDR1 LGHNT, CDR2 FRNRAP. V lost 2 bases to trimming and J lost 2 bases, with 12 bases between them. CDR3 nucleotides: TGTGCTAGTGGTTTGCCCGACCGGGGAAACACTGAAGCTTTCTTT. Its protein product is CASGLPDRGNTEAFF.

CDR3 nucleotides: TGTGCCAGCAGTTTGCAGGGGGGAACCGGGGAGCTGTTTTTT. Protein: CASSLQGGTGELFF. This sequence joins TRBV28 and TRBJ2-2; TRBD1 is a possible D gene (7 bases). This CDR3 is built from 14 residues. CDR1 is MDHEN, CDR2 SYDVKM, per germline. Between the trimmed V and J ends, which lost 3 bases and 5 bases, there was a span of 10 bases.

The chain uses TRBV9 and TRBJ2-7; 10 bases are shared with TRBD2. Trimming at V came to 7 bases and at J to 3 bases, leaving 7 bases not matched to a gene. This CDR3 is built from 14 residues. From germline, CDR1 is SGDLS and CDR2 YYNGEE. The CDR3, as DNA: TGTGCCAGCGGGGGGACTAGCGAGCTCTACGAGCAGTACTTC. This gives the protein CASGGTSELYEQYF.

The chain has TRBV10-3 and TRBJ2-1; D may be TRBD2 (5 bases). The germline CDR1 and CDR2 sequences are ENHRY and SYGVKD. The ends were cut back, 1 base at V and 5 bases at J, with 9 bases in the middle. This CDR3 spans 14 amino acids. The CDR3 spells CAISEYPGDNEQFF. CDR3 bases: TGTGCCATCAGTGAGTACCCCGGGGACAATGAGCAGTTCTTC.

V and J are TRBV5-4 and TRBJ2-7; TRBD2 aligns across 9 bases. V trimming: 4 bases; J trimming: 6 bases; junction bases outside the gene matches: 11. This CDR3 has 15 residues. From germline, CDR1 is SGHNT and CDR2 YYREEE (reference sequence). CDR3 DNA: TGTGCCAGCAGCGCGGGGGGGACCTGGGACTCCGAGCAGTACTTC. This gives the protein CASSAGGTWDSEQYF.

CDR3 in DNA: TGTGCCAGCAGTGTACAGGGACAGGGGATTTCCGAGCAGTACTTC. Translating it yields CASSVQGQGISEQYF. The chain couples TRBV6-1 to TRBJ2-7, with TRBD1 identical over 10 bases. V shed 4 bases and J 6 bases; nucleotides not matched to a gene: 9. The CDR3 loop spans 15 amino acids. Germline loops: CDR1 MNHNS, CDR2 SASEGT.

The chain combines TRBV4-2 with TRBJ2-7, with 13 nucleotides matching TRBD2. The V gene's germline CDR1 is LGHNA and CDR2 YNFKEQ. The CDR3 totals 19 residues. The V and J ends lost 5 bases and 0 bases, in that order; junction bases with no gene match: 13. This chain's CDR3 is CASSRPTGTSGIFSYEQYF. CDR3 nucleotides: TGTGCCAGCAGCAGACCAACCGGGACTAGCGGGATTTTCTCCTACGAGCAGTACTTC.

The chain recombines TRBV5-1 with TRBJ1-1; 7 bases match TRBD1. The CDR3 sequence is 13 residues long. Trimming took 4 bases from V and 5 from J; bases not matched to a gene: 5. From germline, CDR1 is SGHRS and CDR2 YFSETQ. The chain's CDR3 is CASSRTGVTEAFF. In nucleotides, the CDR3 is TGCGCCAGCAGCAGAACAGGGGTTACTGAAGCTTTCTTT.

This chain joins TRBV5-6 and TRBJ2-5; a weak D match, TRBD1 (6 bases). Germline loops: CDR1 SGHDT, CDR2 YYEEEE. The CDR3 runs to 14 residues. Trimming stripped 0 bases from V and 5 bases from J, with 11 bases between. CDR3 protein: CASSLARGWETQYF. The CDR3 DNA reads TGTGCCAGCAGCTTGGCGAGGGGGTGGGAGACCCAGTACTTC.

The chain is built from TRBV11-2 and TRBJ2-5, with TRBD1 matching 8 bases. Germline trimming cut 4 bases from V and 5 bases from J; bases unmatched to any gene: 12. The CDR3 extends over 16 amino acids. Germline V gene lookup returns CDR1 SGHAT and CDR2 FQNNGV. The chain's CDR3 is CASSSSTGAEMETQYF. CDR3 coding DNA: TGTGCCAGCAGCTCCTCGACAGGGGCCGAGATGGAGACCCAGTACTTC. Full variable domain (remainder filled in from reference TRBV11-2 and TRBJ2-5): EAGVAQSPRYKIIEKRQSVAFWCNPISGHATLYWYQQILGQGPKLLIQFQNNGVVDDSQLPKDRFSAERLKGVDSTLKIQPAKLEDSAVYLCASSSSTGAEMETQYFGPGTRLLVL.

The V gene is TRBV4-3, the J gene TRBJ2-6; 11 bases fit TRBD2. J lost 0 bases, V lost 0 bases, and 7 bases had no gene match. Per the germline V gene, CDR1 is LGHNA and CDR2 is YSLEER. CDR3 size: 20 residues. CDR3 sequence reads: CASSQDSLAGGFSGANVLTF. The CDR3 bases are TGCGCCAGCAGCCAAGATAGCCTAGCGGGAGGATTCTCTGGGGCCAACGTCCTGACTTTC.

The CDR3 here is CASSTGTGYQPQHF. CDR3 sequence (DNA): TGTGCCAGCAGCACCGGGACAGGGTACCAGCCCCAGCATTTT. This chain uses TRBV25-1 with TRBJ1-5; 9 bases are a match to TRBD1. There are 14 residues in the CDR3. CDR1 MGHDK and CDR2 SYGVNS come from the germline V gene. Losses at the gene ends were 6 bases for V and 7 bases for J; bases not matched to a gene: 7.

The V call is TRBV7-6, the J call TRBJ2-2; 7 positions match TRBD1. With 2 bases clipped from V and 6 bases from J, the junction kept 3 bases outside the gene matches. The germline CDR1 and CDR2 sequences are SGHVS and FNYEAQ. This CDR3 is 14 amino acids long. In DNA, the CDR3 is TGTGCCAGCAGCTTAAGGGGGCAAGCCGGGGAGCTGTTTTTT. This translates into CASSLRGQAGELFF.

This chain connects TRBV7-6 to TRBJ1-3; D might be TRBD1 (6 bases). This CDR3 has 15 amino acids. CDR1 is SGHVS, CDR2 FNYEAQ, per germline. The V and J ends lost 4 bases and 2 bases respectively, with 12 bases between them. The CDR3 loop is CASSSFRGPGNTIYF. The CDR3 DNA is TGTGCCAGCAGCTCTTTCAGGGGCCCTGGAAACACCATATATTTT. Full variable domain (rest looked up from reference TRBV7-6 and TRBJ1-3): GAGVSQSPRYKVTKRGQDVALRCDPISGHVSLYWYRQALGQGPEFLTYFNYEAQQDKSGLPNDRFSAERPEGSISTLTIQRTEQRDSAMYRCASSSFRGPGNTIYFGEGSWLTVV.